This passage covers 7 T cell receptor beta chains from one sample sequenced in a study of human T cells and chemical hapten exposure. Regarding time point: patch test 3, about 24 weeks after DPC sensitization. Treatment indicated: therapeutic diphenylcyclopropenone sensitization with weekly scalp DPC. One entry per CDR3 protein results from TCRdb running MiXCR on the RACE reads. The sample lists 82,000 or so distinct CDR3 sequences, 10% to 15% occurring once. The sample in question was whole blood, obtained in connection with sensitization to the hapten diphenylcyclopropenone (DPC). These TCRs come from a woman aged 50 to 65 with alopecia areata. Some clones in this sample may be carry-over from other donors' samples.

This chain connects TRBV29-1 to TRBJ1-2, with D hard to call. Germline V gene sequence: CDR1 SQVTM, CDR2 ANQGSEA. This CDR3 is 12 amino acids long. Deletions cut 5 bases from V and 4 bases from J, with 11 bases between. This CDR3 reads CSVSGSVYGYTF. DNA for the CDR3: TGCAGCGTTTCTGGGTCAGTCTATGGCTACACCTTC.

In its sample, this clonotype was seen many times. The CDR3 region has the DNA TGTGCCAGCACCCCGGGGAGACCCGAGCAGTACTTC. This encodes CASTPGRPEQYF. The chain uses TRBV11-2 and TRBJ2-7; TRBD2 is a possible D gene (5 bases). Deletions cut 7 bases from V and 6 bases from J, with 13 bases between. CDR3 length: 12 amino acids. CDR1 SGHAT and CDR2 FQNNGV come from the germline V gene.

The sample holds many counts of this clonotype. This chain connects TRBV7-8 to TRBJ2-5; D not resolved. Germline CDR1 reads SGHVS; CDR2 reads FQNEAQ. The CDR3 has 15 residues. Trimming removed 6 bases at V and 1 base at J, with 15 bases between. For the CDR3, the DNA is TGTGCCAGCAGTTCCGATTTGGGCGGCCAAGAGACCCAGTACTTC. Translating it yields CASSSDLGGQETQYF.

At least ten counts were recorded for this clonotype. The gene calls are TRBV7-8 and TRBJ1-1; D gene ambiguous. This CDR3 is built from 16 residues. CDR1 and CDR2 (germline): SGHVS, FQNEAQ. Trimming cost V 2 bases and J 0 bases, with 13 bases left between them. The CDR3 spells CASSLSTHIMNTEAFF. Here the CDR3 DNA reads TGTGCCAGCAGCTTAAGTACCCATATCATGAACACTGAAGCTTTCTTT. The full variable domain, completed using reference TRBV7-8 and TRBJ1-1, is GAGVSQSPRYKVAKRGQDVALRCDPISGHVSLFWYQQALGQGPEFLTYFQNEAQLDKSGLPSDRFFAERPEGSVSTLKIQRTQQEDSAVYLCASSLSTHIMNTEAFFGQGTRLTVV.

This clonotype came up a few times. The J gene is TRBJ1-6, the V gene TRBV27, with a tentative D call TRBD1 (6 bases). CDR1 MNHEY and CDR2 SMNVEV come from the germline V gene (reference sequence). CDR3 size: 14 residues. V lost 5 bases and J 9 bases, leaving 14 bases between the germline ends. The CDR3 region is CASSGPRGGSPLHF. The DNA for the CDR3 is TGTGCCAGCAGTGGGCCCAGGGGAGGTTCACCCCTCCACTTT.

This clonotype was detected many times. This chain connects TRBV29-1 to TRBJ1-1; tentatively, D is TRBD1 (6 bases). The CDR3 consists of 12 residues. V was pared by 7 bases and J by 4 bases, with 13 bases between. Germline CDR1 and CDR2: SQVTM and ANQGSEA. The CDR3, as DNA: TGCAGCGCGATCCAGGGGATCACTGAAGCTTTCTTT. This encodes CSAIQGITEAFF.

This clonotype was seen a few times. As DNA, the CDR3 is TGTGCCAGCAGCGTAGGGACTACCGGGTACGAGCAGTACTTC. Translation: CASSVGTTGYEQYF. The chain employs TRBV9 and TRBJ2-7, with a weak D call TRBD2 (6 bases). V was pared by 0 bases and J by 4 bases, with 11 bases between. The length of the CDR3 is 14 residues. Germline V gene lookup returns CDR1 SGDLS and CDR2 YYNGEE.